This T cell receptor beta chain was profiled in a study of CD8+ T cells in alopecia areata (dated by TCRdb to 2016 to 2019). With regard to the full study: The treated patients took part in an open-label pilot trial in which moderate-to-severe alopecia areata was treated with oral tofacitinib at 5 to 10 mg twice daily. The RNA source kit depended on sample type: the PAXgene miRNA kit for fixed scalp, the miRNeasy kit for PBMCs, and the RNeasy kit for mouse skin. Tofacitinib was administered for 6 to 18 months, and 6 months of follow-up off drug were then conducted to assess delayed response and recurrence. immunoSEQ multiplex PCR using 35 Vbeta forward primers and 13 Jbeta reverse primers was used to amplify TCRbeta CDR3 regions. On the human side, TCRbeta sequencing was run on scalp tissue and on sorted CD4+ and CD8+ peripheral blood T cells from healthy controls and from alopecia areata patients with either patchy or totalis/universalis disease. High-throughput TCRbeta sequencing was used to examine T cell clonal expansion in alopecia areata in both the C3H/HeJ mouse model and human patients. Scalp clonality was compared among normal scalp (n=4), patchy alopecia areata scalp (n=8), and alopecia totalis/universalis scalp (n=8). Patients on tofacitinib were biopsied at baseline and after 4 and 24 weeks of treatment, and several of the patients also had a later scalp biopsy. In treated patients, disease severity was measured using the SALT score, which gives the percentage of scalp surface area affected. Summary of the overall study and its limitations: Compared with normal scalp, lesional scalp, particularly in alopecia totalis/universalis, had higher clonality and more expanded CD8+ clones, which suggests antigenic drive. Tofacitinib significantly lowered scalp clonality and the number of expanded CD8+ clones among the top 100 scalp clones. Many expanded lesional clones were found to persist in scalp and blood during tofacitinib treatment, and relapse after treatment cessation may be partly explained by this persistence. Because the treated cohort was small and had just a single nonresponder, larger studies are needed to establish links between baseline CD8+ expansion and response. Resident alphabeta T cells in normal human skin are also sequenced, complicating scalp TCR repertoire analysis, unlike mouse skin dominated by gammadelta T cells. Shared TCR sequences between patients were less evident than in mice, which may be partly attributable to HLA diversity in the patient population.

As to this clone: The specificity of this receptor is unknown. No per-base quality is available; no much larger clone lies one base away.

Libraries were made using the immunoSEQ multiplex PCR assay. RNA was extracted from all samples and reverse transcribed into cDNA, which served as template for TCR sequencing. SuperScript III was used to make first-strand cDNA, primed with a 2:1 mix of oligo-dT and random hexamers. A synthetic immune receptor repertoire was used to measure amplification bias, and any remaining bias was corrected computationally. The original pipeline was this. Raw reads were preprocessed for error removal, and CDR3 was defined according to IMGT conventions as running from the conserved cysteine to phenylalanine. Clonality was calculated as 1 minus Shannon entropy normalized by log2 of the number of productive unique TCRs. Whether scalp clones were CD4 or CD8 was inferred by matching scalp TCRbeta sequences against CD4 and CD8 repertoires sorted from blood. TCRdb took this table from immuneACCESS and kept in-frame rearrangements with V and J called. Such tables lack part of the clones; where checked against another copy, unresolved V genes explain under half of the gap, and the rest is unexplained. V, J and clone size derive from that table, while D and trimming were established from the DNA sequence. For this sample there are about 120,000 clones; about 50% appear just once. Together, the top ten hold approximately 0.46% of the sample.

In light of the paper, this sample's time point label describes: about four weeks on oral tofacitinib. The sample's treatment or condition label, decoded: oral pan-JAK inhibitor, 5-10 mg twice daily. From alopecia areata patients, peripheral blood was collected along with lesional scalp punch biopsies. PBMCs were separated by density centrifugation and stained for CD3, CD4 and CD8, after which CD4+ and CD8+ T cells were sorted on a FACSAria. CDR1 and CDR2 are read off the germline V gene (reference sequence) as GTSNPN and SVGIG. The CDR3 sequence holds 12 residues, the cysteine and phenylalanine included. The entry retains the CDR3 DNA only, 36 bases that are in frame from base 1. V is trimmed back by 3 bases and J by 5 bases, and the junction contains 2 bases that no gene match accounts for.

The TCR comes from a human donor with alopecia areata. The input for sequencing was CD4+ T cells sorted from blood, taken at week 4, from a patient treated with tofacitinib. Here the chain combines TRBV30 and TRBJ1-2, and 8 junctional nucleotides match TRBD1. The CDR3 sequence is CAWRTGEYGYTF. The DNA reads as follows: TGTGCCTGGAGGACAGGGGAATATGGCTACACCTTC.